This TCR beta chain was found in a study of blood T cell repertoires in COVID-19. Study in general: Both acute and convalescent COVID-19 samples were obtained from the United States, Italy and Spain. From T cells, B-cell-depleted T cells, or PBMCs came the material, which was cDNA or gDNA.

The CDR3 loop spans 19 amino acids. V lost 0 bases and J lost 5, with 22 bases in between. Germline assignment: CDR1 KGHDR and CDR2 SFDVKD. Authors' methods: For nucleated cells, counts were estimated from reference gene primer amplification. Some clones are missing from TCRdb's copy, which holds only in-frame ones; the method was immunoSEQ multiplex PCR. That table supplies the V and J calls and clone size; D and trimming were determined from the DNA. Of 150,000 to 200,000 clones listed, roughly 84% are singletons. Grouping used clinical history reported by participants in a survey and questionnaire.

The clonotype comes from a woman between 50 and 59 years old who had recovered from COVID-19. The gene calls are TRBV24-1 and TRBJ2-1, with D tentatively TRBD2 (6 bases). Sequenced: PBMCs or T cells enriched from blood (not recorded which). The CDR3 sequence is CATSDLKGTPGKPNNEQFF. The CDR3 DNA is TGTGCCACCAGTGATTTGAAGGGGACTCCAGGCAAACCGAACAATGAGCAGTTCTTC.